These 28 T cell receptor beta chains were sequenced from one sample in a study of T cell clonality in common variable immunodeficiency. TCRdb's copy holds only in-frame clones and misses some; the assay was immunoSEQ multiplex PCR. The repertoire shows approximately 81,000 clones, none seen only once; the top ten take about 0.8%. Sequencing was performed on peripheral blood mononuclear cells. All receptors derive from a person aged 18 to 75 in good health.

This clone appeared many times. The CDR3 end lies 3 residues beyond the end of the read and is filled in from the germline J gene. The chain links TRBV12-5 to TRBJ2-7; 7 positions match TRBD1. The germline gives CDR1 LGHNT, CDR2 FRNRAP. This CDR3 is 18 amino acids long. J lost 5 bases, V lost 0 bases, and 16 bases had no gene match. The CDR3 bases that were read are TGTGCTAGTGGTTTGGTAAACATCCGGGACAGAGAAGTCCACGAG. It encodes CASGLVNIRDREVHE. The CDR3 in full is CASGLVNIRDREVHEQYF.

The DNA read from the CDR3 is TGCAGTGCCACGGCGGGGCCTTCCCCTAATCAGCCC. The encoded protein is CSATAGPSPNQP. The entire CDR3 sequence reads CSATAGPSPNQPQHF. The chain uses TRBV20-1 and TRBJ1-5; D might be TRBD1 (5 bases). The sequence runs out 3 residues before the end of the CDR3; the remainder is reconstructed from the germline J gene. CDR3 length: 15 residues. CDR1 and CDR2 (germline): DFQATT, SNEGSKA (reference sequence). V gave up 6 bases and J gave up 4 bases, with 19 bases separating them.

This clone was observed many times. An end of the junction does not agree with germline; a read error may underlie this. The DNA ends 3 residues before the CDR3 does, and the rest of the CDR3 is filled in from the germline J gene. V is TRBV4-2 and J is TRBJ2-1; 8 nucleotides align to TRBD2. Germline assignment: CDR1 LGHNA and CDR2 YNFKEQ. CDR3 length: 15 amino acids. The sequenced part of the CDR3 DNA is TGCGCCAGCAGCCCCGGGACTAGCTCCTACAATGAG. It specifies CASSPGTSSYNE. The whole CDR3 region reads CASSPGTSSYNEQFF.

This clone was found many times. The CDR3 extends 3 residues past the end of the read, so its final part is completed from the germline J gene. The chain recombines TRBV19 with TRBJ2-7; 11 positions agree with TRBD2. Germline V gene sequence: CDR1 LNHDA, CDR2 SQIVND (reference sequence). The CDR3 has 15 residues. V lost 5 bases, J lost 5 bases, and 8 bases stayed unmatched. CDR3 bases read: TGTGCCAGTAGTGGGACTAGCGGCGGTCCCCACGAG. Encoded protein: CASSGTSGGPHE. In full, the CDR3 is CASSGTSGGPHEQYF.

This clone occurred many times. Within the sample, other DNA sequences also encode this same CDR3. The CDR3 loop is CSGDPGGRTETQYF. The CDR3 DNA, read in part, is TGCAGCGGGGATCCGGGGGGTAGAACTGAGACC. The chain joins TRBV29-1 to TRBJ2-5; 7 nucleotides agree with TRBD2. The read terminates 3 residues before the CDR3 end, so the remaining end is supplied by the germline J gene. The J segment lost 5 bases and the V segment lost 7 bases, leaving 13 bases of the junction unmatched. The CDR3 spans 14 residues. Germline-derived CDR1 and CDR2 are SQVTM and ANQGSEA.

This clone was observed a handful of times. The limits of the CDR3 on the DNA are not certain, so only TCRdb's listed CDR3 is given. V and J are TRBV6-2 or TRBV6-3 and TRBJ2-2; the DNA was not used to check the table's D call, TRBD1. The germline V gene encodes CDR1 MNHEY and CDR2 SVGEGT. Inclusive of both ends, the CDR3 amounts to 16 amino acids. The CDR3 loop is CASSSSTDLTTGELFF.

This clone was counted ten times or more. The read stops 3 residues short of the end of the CDR3; the missing end is completed from the germline J gene. The chain uses TRBV20-1 and TRBJ2-7, with a possible D match to TRBD2 (6 bases). The germline CDR1 and CDR2 sequences are DFQATT and SNEGSKA (reference sequence). Trimming pared 3 bases from V and 6 bases from J, leaving 9 bases between. This CDR3 is built from 11 residues. CDR3: CSASEEGEQYF. The DNA read from the CDR3 is TGCAGTGCTAGCGAGGAGGGCGAG.

In its sample, this clone was seen many times. The sequenced fragment ends 3 residues before the CDR3 boundary, so the rest is inferred from the germline J gene. The sample holds other DNA sequences that translate to the same CDR3. This chain uses TRBV7-2 with TRBJ2-1; TRBD2 aligns across 9 bases. There are 15 residues in the CDR3. V shed 5 bases, J shed 4 bases, and the junction held 6 bases outside the gene matches. Per the germline V gene, CDR1 is SGHTA and CDR2 is FQGNSA. CDR3 region: CASSQTSGPYNEQFF. CDR3 DNA, as far as it was read: TGTGCCAGCAGCCAAACTAGCGGGCCTTACAATGAG.

This clone was counted ten times or more. The read terminates 3 residues ahead of where the CDR3 ends, so the germline J gene completes it. The chain has TRBV19 and TRBJ2-1; the match to TRBD1 covers 10 bases. The CDR3 is 15 residues long. The ends lost 10 bases at V and 8 bases at J; junction bases unmatched: 14. Per the germline V gene, CDR1 is LNHDA and CDR2 is SQIVND (reference sequence). CDR3 loop: CATYPGQGMGDEQFF. CDR3 DNA (partial): TGTGCCACTTATCCGGGACAGGGGATGGGCGATGAG.

This clone was observed at least ten times. Other DNA variants within this sample encode the same CDR3. CDR3 bases read: TGCGCCAGCAGCTTGGGTGGGACTGGCCGCTACGAG. It translates to CASSLGGTGRYE. The whole CDR3 region reads CASSLGGTGRYEQYF. The V call is TRBV5-1, the J call TRBJ2-7; a possible D gene is TRBD2 (6 bases). The read ends 3 residues shy of where the CDR3 ends; the end is completed using the germline J gene. This CDR3 spans 15 amino acids. Looked up from germline, CDR1 is SGHRS and CDR2 is YFSETQ. The V end was cut by 0 bases, the J end by 3 bases, with 13 bases between.

This clone was seen repeatedly, ten times or more. The read gets to within 3 residues of the CDR3 end, and the germline J gene fills in the rest. V and J are TRBV28 and TRBJ2-7; possible D gene TRBD1, 5 bases. Germline CDR1 reads MDHEN; CDR2 reads SYDVKM. Trimming removed 6 bases at V and 0 bases at J, with 15 bases between. There are 15 residues in the CDR3. CDR3 DNA, as far as it was read: TGTGCCAGCAGCCGCACAGGCCAGAGCTCCTACGAG. Translating it yields CASSRTGQSSYE. The complete CDR3 protein is CASSRTGQSSYEQYF.

As concerns this clone: The observed sequence ends 3 residues before the CDR3 terminus, with the missing tail filled in from the germline J gene. This rearrangement joins TRBV5-1 to TRBJ2-7; maybe TRBD2 (6 bases). Germline V gene sequence: CDR1 SGHRS, CDR2 YFSETQ. The CDR3 covers 15 residues. The V end was cut by 3 bases, the J end by 5 bases, with 18 bases between. The CDR3 loop reads CASSYWRAEGNEQYF. The covered CDR3 bases are TGCGCCAGCAGCTATTGGAGGGCCGAGGGGAACGAG.

This clone was detected ten times or more. With the read ending 3 residues before the CDR3 end, the germline J gene is used to fill in that end. V gene TRBV28 combines with J gene TRBJ1-5, with 7 nucleotides matching TRBD1. V lost 3 bases, J lost 2 bases, and 7 bases stayed unmatched. There are 16 residues in the CDR3. CDR1 is MDHEN, CDR2 SYDVKM, per germline. The covered CDR3 bases are TGTGCCAGCAGTTTCCCCCCAGGGGGTCGCAATCAGCCC. This translates into CASSFPPGGRNQP. The complete CDR3 protein is CASSFPPGGRNQPQHF.

This clone occurred many times. The CDR3 end is not reached by the read, which stops 3 residues before it; the germline J gene fills it in. The chain carries TRBV30 and TRBJ1-6, with D possibly being TRBD1 (5 bases). This CDR3 is 14 amino acids long. Germline values: CDR1 GTSNPN, CDR2 SVGIG (reference sequence). V shed 2 bases and J shed 9 bases, with 14 bases lying between them. The part of the CDR3 DNA that was read is TGTGCCTGGAGTTCAGCCCCGGGGGGTTCACCC. Translated: CAWSSAPGGSP. The complete CDR3 protein is CAWSSAPGGSPLHF.

Many counts were recorded for this clone. The CDR3 end is not reached by the read, which stops 3 residues before it; the germline J gene fills it in. The chain has TRBV6-2 or TRBV6-3 and TRBJ2-7; 9 nucleotides match TRBD1. Germline V lookup: CDR1 MNHEY, CDR2 SVGEGT. The CDR3 consists of 14 residues. V was pared by 8 bases and J by 4 bases, with 9 bases of the junction left unmatched. The CDR3 sequence: CASQAGQGRYEQYF. The covered CDR3 bases are TGTGCCAGCCAAGCCGGACAGGGGAGATACGAG.

This clone was counted a few times. The read ends 3 residues shy of where the CDR3 ends; the end is completed using the germline J gene. The chain links TRBV7-9 to TRBJ1-6; 7 bases are shared with TRBD1. This CDR3 is built from 13 residues. With 6 bases clipped from V and 7 bases from J, the junction kept 3 bases outside the gene matches. Germline CDR1 and CDR2: SEHNR and FQNEAQ (reference sequence). CDR3 region: CASRRGQNSPLHF. The DNA read from the CDR3 is TGTGCCAGCAGGCGGGGACAGAATTCACCC.

This clone was picked up many times. The CDR3 goes on 3 residues after the read ends, and that part is filled in from the germline J gene. This chain links TRBV19 with TRBJ2-2; D gene ambiguous. V was shortened by 7 bases and J by 2 bases, with 11 bases between the two germline ends. Germline V gene data show CDR1 as LNHDA and CDR2 as SQIVND (reference sequence). This CDR3 spans 14 amino acids. The sequenced CDR3 bases are TGTGCCAGTACCCTCCTAGGTAACACCGGGGAG. This translates into CASTLLGNTGE. In full, the CDR3 is CASTLLGNTGELFF.

This clone was counted at least ten times. Sequencing ends 3 residues short of the CDR3 end; the germline J gene provides the rest. The V gene is TRBV20-1, the J gene TRBJ2-5, with 8 bases lining up with TRBD1. This CDR3 contains 14 residues. V shed 2 bases and J 4 bases; nucleotides not matched to a gene: 6. CDR1 and CDR2 from the germline V gene are DFQATT and SNEGSKA (reference sequence). CDR3 DNA, as far as it was read: TGCAGTGCTAGACCATTAGACAGGGGAGAGACC. This encodes CSARPLDRGET. The full CDR3 sequence reads CSARPLDRGETQYF.

This clone has a count of ten or more. The read falls 3 residues short of the CDR3 end, and the missing part is taken from the germline J gene. This chain links TRBV19 with TRBJ2-7; TRBD1 matches at 8 bases. Germline CDR1 LNHDA, CDR2 SQIVND (reference sequence). V dropped 5 bases and J dropped 3; count of bases not matched to a gene: 9. The CDR3 spans 15 residues. The covered CDR3 bases are TGTGCCAGTAGTCCATCCACAGGGGGGAACTACGAG. Its translation: CASSPSTGGNYE. The whole CDR3 region reads CASSPSTGGNYEQYF.

This clone was seen ten or more times. The CDR3 is cut off 3 residues early in the read; its end comes from the germline J gene. The genes are TRBV10-3 and TRBJ2-7; D is ambiguous. This CDR3 is built from 12 residues. Germline CDR1 reads ENHRY; CDR2 reads SYGVKD. V was shortened by 3 bases and J by 0 bases, with 3 bases between the two germline ends. The CDR3 sequence: CAISDGSYEQYF. The CDR3 bases that were read are TGTGCCATCAGTGACGGCTCCTACGAG.

There are many counts of this clone. The observed sequence ends 3 residues before the CDR3 terminus, with the missing tail filled in from the germline J gene. V gene TRBV20-1 combines with J gene TRBJ2-3; TRBD1 aligns across 7 bases. V gave up 6 bases and J gave up 0 bases; unmatched junction bases: 3. Germline loops: CDR1 DFQATT, CDR2 SNEGSKA (reference sequence). The CDR3 covers 13 residues. CDR3 DNA (partial): TGCAGTGCCCAGGACAGGAGCACAGATACG. Its translation: CSAQDRSTDT. The full CDR3 is CSAQDRSTDTQYF.

This clone was counted at least ten times. CDR3 DNA (partial): TGTGCCAGTAGTCCCGGGACAGCGAAGGGGCAGCCC. It yields the protein CASSPGTAKGQP. The CDR3 as a whole reads CASSPGTAKGQPQHF. V is TRBV19 and J is TRBJ1-5; TRBD1 matches at 7 bases. The sequenced fragment ends 3 residues before the CDR3 boundary, so the rest is inferred from the germline J gene. The germline V gene encodes CDR1 LNHDA and CDR2 SQIVND (reference sequence). The trim removed 5 bases at V and 7 bases at J, leaving 11 bases unmatched. The CDR3 is 15 amino acids.

The table lists this clone with many counts. The observed sequence ends 3 residues before the CDR3 terminus, with the missing tail filled in from the germline J gene. The genes are TRBV20-1 and TRBJ2-1; D call uncertain. The germline V and J ends were trimmed by 0 bases and 5 bases, with 17 bases remaining between them. The CDR3 is made up of 16 amino acids. CDR1 is DFQATT, CDR2 SNEGSKA, per germline (reference sequence). The part of the CDR3 DNA that was read is TGCAGTGCTAGAGATGAGAAGGGTGGAAGAGACAATGAG. This sequence encodes CSARDEKGGRDNE. The entire CDR3 protein reads CSARDEKGGRDNEQFF.

This clone was counted at least ten times. Sequencing ends 3 residues short of the CDR3 end; the germline J gene provides the rest. The chain joins TRBV7-6 to TRBJ2-7; 10 positions agree with TRBD2. This CDR3 has 17 amino acids. Germline trimming cut 2 bases from V and 0 bases from J; bases unmatched to any gene: 7. Looked up from germline, CDR1 is SGHVS and CDR2 is FNYEAQ. CDR3 loop: CASSLTSGASSSYEQYF. Incomplete CDR3 DNA: TGTGCCAGCAGCTTAACTAGCGGGGCTTCAAGCTCCTACGAG.

This clone appeared many times. The CDR3 extends 3 residues past the end of the read, so its final part is completed from the germline J gene. The chain joins TRBV5-1 to TRBJ1-4; D may be TRBD1 (6 bases). Germline values: CDR1 SGHRS, CDR2 YFSETQ. V was shortened by 3 bases and J by 10 bases, with 16 bases between the two germline ends. This CDR3 comprises 14 residues. This CDR3 is CASSSAGGGAKLFF. Incomplete CDR3 DNA: TGCGCCAGCAGCTCTGCCGGAGGGGGGGCAAAA.

This clone turned up a few times. This CDR3 reads CASSEERGSYGYTF. CDR3 bases read: TGTGCCAGCAGTGAAGAGCGGGGGAGCTATGGC. The chain combines TRBV2 with TRBJ1-2; D may be TRBD1 (5 bases). The CDR3 end falls 3 residues outside the read, so it is completed with the germline J gene. The germline V gene encodes CDR1 SNHLY and CDR2 FYNNEI. This CDR3 contains 14 residues. V gave up 1 base and J gave up 4 bases, with 10 bases separating them. Based on the CDR3 plus reference TRBV2 and TRBJ1-2, the full variable domain is EPEVTQTPSHQVTQMGQEVILRCVPISNHLYFYWYRQILGQKVEFLVSFYNNEISEKSEIFDDQFSVERPDGSNFTLKIRSTKLEDSAMYFCASSEERGSYGYTFGSGTRLTVV.

This clone was picked up many times. The CDR3 extends 3 residues past the end of the read, so its final part is completed from the germline J gene. The J gene is TRBJ1-4, the V gene TRBV7-3; the D gene is possibly TRBD1 (6 bases). The CDR3 length is 16 residues. Trimming took off 0 bases at V and 8 bases at J, with 16 bases between the two ends. Germline CDR1 reads SGHTA; CDR2 reads FQGTGA. CDR3 DNA, as far as it was read: TGTGCCAGCAGCTTAACCTTGGCCAGGGGTTTAGAAAAA. Amino acid sequence: CASSLTLARGLEK. The complete CDR3 reads CASSLTLARGLEKLFF.

This clone was seen at least ten times. The read ends 3 residues early relative to the CDR3; the germline J gene fills the gap. The V gene is TRBV12-5, the J gene TRBJ2-5, with 11 bases identical to TRBD2. V was pared by 1 base and J by 5 bases, with 6 bases of the junction left unmatched. The CDR3 loop spans 16 amino acids. Germline V lookup: CDR1 LGHNT, CDR2 FRNRAP. CDR3 in amino acids: CASGLGTSGRGETQYF. The CDR3 DNA, read in part, is TGTGCTAGTGGTTTGGGAACTAGCGGGAGAGGGGAGACC.